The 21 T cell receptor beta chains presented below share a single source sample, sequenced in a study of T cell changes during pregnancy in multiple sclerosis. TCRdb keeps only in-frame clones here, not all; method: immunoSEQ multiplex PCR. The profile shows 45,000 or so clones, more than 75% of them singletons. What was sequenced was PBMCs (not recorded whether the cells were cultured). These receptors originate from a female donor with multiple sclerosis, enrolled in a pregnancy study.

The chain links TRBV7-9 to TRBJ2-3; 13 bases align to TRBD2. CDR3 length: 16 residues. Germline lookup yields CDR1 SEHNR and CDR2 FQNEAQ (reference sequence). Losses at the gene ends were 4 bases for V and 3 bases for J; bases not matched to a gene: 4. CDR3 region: CASSWTSGRETDTQYF. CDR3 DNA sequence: TGTGCCAGCAGCTGGACTAGCGGGAGAGAGACAGATACGCAGTATTTT.

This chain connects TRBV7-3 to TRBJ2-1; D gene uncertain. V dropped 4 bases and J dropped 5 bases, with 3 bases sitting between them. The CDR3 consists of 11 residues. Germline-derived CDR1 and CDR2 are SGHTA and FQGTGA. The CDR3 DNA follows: TGTGCCAGCAGCTCGAACAATGAGCAGTTCTTC. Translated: CASSSNNEQFF.

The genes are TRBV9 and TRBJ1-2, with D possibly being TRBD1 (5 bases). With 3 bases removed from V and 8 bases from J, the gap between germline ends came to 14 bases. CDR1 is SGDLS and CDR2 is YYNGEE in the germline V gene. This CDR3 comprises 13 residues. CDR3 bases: TGTGCCAGCAGCGACGGGACGGCGGGCGGCTACACCTTC. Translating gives CASSDGTAGGYTF.

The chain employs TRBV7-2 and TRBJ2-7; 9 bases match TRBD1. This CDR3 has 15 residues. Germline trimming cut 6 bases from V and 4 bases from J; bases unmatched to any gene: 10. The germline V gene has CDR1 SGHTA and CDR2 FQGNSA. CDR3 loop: CASSFPPGQGYEQYF. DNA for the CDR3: TGTGCCAGCAGTTTTCCCCCGGGACAGGGTTACGAGCAGTACTTC.

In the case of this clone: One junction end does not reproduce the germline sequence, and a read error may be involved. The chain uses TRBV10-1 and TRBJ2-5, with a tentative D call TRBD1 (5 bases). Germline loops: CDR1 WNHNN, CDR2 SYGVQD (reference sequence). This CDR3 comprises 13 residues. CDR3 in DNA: TGCGCCAACAGTCGACAGTACCAAGAGACCCAGTACTTC. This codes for CANSRQYQETQYF.

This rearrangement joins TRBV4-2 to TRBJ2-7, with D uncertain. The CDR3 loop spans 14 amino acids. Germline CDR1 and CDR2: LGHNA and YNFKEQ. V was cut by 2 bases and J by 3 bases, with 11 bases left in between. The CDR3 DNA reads TGTGCCAGCAGCCAACCTGGGTCCCTCTACGAGCAGTACTTC. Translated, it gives CASSQPGSLYEQYF.

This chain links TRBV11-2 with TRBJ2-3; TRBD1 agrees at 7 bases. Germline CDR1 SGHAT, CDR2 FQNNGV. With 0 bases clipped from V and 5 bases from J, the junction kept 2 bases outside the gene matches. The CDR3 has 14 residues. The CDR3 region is CASSLERGRDTQYF. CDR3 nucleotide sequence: TGTGCCAGCAGCTTAGAAAGGGGGCGAGATACGCAGTATTTT.

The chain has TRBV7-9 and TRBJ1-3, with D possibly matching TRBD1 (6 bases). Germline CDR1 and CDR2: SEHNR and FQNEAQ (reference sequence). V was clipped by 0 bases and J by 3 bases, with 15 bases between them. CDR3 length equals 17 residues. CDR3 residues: CASSLARGGAFGNTIYF. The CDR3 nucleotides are TGTGCCAGCAGCTTAGCTCGCGGGGGCGCCTTTGGAAACACCATATATTTT.

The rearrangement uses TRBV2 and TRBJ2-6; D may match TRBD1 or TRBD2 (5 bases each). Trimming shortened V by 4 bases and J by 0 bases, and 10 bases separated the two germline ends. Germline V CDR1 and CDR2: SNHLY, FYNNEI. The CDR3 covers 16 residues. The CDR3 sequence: CASSVGDYSGANVLTF. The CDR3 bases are TGTGCCAGCAGTGTGGGGGATTACTCTGGGGCCAACGTCCTGACTTTC.

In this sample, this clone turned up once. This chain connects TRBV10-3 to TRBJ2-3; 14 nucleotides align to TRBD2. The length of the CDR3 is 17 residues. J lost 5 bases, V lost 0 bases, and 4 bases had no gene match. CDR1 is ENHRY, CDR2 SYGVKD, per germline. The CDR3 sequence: CAISESGLAGVGDTQYF. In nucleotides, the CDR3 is TGTGCCATCAGTGAGTCGGGACTAGCGGGAGTTGGAGATACGCAGTATTTT.

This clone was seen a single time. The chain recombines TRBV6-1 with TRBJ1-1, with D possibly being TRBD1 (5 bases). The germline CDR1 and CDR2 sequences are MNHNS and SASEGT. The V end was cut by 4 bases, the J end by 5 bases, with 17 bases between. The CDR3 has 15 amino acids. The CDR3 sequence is CASSVGEGYGTEAFF. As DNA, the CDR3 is TGTGCCAGCAGTGTTGGAGAGGGGTATGGGACTGAAGCTTTCTTT.

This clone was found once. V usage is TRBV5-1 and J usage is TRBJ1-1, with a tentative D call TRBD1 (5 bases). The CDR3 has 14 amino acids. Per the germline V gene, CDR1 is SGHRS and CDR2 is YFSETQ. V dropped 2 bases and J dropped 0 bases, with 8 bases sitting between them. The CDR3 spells CASSLMGVNTEAFF. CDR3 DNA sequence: TGCGCCAGCAGCTTAATGGGGGTGAACACTGAAGCTTTCTTT.

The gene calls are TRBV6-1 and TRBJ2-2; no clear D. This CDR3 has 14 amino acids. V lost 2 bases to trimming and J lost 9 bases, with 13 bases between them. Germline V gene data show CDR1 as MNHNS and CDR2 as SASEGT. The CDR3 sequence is CASSEQWNSRELFF. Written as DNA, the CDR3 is TGTGCCAGCAGTGAACAATGGAACTCCAGGGAGCTGTTTTTT.

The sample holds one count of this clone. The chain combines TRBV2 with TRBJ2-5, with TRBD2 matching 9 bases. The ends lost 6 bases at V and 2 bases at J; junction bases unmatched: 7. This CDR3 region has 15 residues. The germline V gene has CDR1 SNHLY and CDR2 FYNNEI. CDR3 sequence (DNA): TGTGCCAGCAGGGCTGGGCTAGCGGGACAAGAGACCCAGTACTTC. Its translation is CASRAGLAGQETQYF. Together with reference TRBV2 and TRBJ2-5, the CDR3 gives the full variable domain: EPEVTQTPSHQVTQMGQEVILRCVPISNHLYFYWYRQILGQKVEFLVSFYNNEISEKSEIFDDQFSVERPDGSNFTLKIRSTKLEDSAMYFCASRAGLAGQETQYFGPGTRLLVL.

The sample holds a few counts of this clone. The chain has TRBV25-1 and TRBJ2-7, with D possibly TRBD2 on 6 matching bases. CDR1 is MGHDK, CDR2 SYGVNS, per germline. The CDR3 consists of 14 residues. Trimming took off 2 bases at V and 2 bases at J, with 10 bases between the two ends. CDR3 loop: CASSEMGGAYEQYF. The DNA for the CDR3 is TGTGCCAGCAGTGAAATGGGAGGAGCCTACGAGCAGTACTTC.

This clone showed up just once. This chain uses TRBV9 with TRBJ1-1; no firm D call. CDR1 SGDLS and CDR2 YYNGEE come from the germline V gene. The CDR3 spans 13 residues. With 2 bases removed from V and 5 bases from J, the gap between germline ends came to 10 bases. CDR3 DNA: TGTGCCAGCAGCGTGGAGGGTGGAACTGAAGCTTTCTTT. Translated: CASSVEGGTEAFF.

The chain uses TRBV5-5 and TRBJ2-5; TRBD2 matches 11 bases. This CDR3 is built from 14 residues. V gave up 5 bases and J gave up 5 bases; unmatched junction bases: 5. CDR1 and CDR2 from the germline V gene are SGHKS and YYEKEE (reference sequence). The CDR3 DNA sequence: TGTGCCAGCAGGCCCATAGCGGGAGGGGAGACCCAGTACTTC. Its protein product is CASRPIAGGETQYF.

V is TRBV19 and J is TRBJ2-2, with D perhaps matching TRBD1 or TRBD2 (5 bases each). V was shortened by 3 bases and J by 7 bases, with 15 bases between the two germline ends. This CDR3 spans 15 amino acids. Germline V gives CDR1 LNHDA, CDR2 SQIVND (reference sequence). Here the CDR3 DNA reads TGTGCCAGTAGTATGGGACCTCAGATTAGCGGGGAGCTGTTTTTT. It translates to CASSMGPQISGELFF.

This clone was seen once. The DNA for the CDR3 is TGCGCCAGCAGCTTGGGGGGAAATAGCAATCAGCCCCAGCATTTT. This gives the protein CASSLGGNSNQPQHF. The gene calls are TRBV5-1 and TRBJ1-5; D is unclear. V dropped 0 bases and J dropped 0 bases, with 7 bases sitting between them. Looked up from germline, CDR1 is SGHRS and CDR2 is YFSETQ. This CDR3 has 15 amino acids.

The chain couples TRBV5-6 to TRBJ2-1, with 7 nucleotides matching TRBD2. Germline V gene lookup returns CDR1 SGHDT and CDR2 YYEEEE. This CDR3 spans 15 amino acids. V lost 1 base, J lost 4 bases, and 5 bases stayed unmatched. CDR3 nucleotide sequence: TGTGCCAGCAGCTTGTCGGCTAGCGGATACAATGAGCAGTTCTTC. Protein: CASSLSASGYNEQFF.

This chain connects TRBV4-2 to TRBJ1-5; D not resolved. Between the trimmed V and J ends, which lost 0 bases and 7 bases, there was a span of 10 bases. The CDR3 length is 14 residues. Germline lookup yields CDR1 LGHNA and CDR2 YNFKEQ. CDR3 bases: TGTGCCAGCAGCCAAGAAACAGTCAGGCAGCCCCAGCATTTT. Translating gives CASSQETVRQPQHF.